This T cell receptor (beta chain) was recorded in a study of cytomegalovirus exposure and HLA in healthy donors. In this sample, this clone turned up a few times. PCR was performed using 60 Vbeta and 13 Jbeta primers. Profiling relied on immunoSEQ multiplex PCR, and the TCRdb table lists in-frame clones only, not all of them. Among some 170,000 clones listed, roughly 80% were seen once. V gave up 4 bases and J gave up 6 bases; unmatched junction bases: 5. There are 14 residues in the CDR3. Germline V gene sequence: CDR1 MNHNS, CDR2 SASEGT. This TCR was sampled from a man between 18 and 35 years old in good health and CMV-seropositive. Material: PBMCs. This chain uses TRBV6-1 with TRBJ2-1, with 8 bases that match TRBD2. CDR3 sequence reads: CASSAGREVNEQFF. The CDR3 DNA is TGTGCCAGCAGTGCTGGGCGGGAGGTCAATGAGCAGTTCTTC.